This entry features one T cell receptor beta chain sequence. Its antigen remains unidentified. This specimen belongs to a study of cytomegalovirus exposure and HLA in healthy donors. Study results and caveats: In an earlier analysis, about 87% or about 30%: the productive usage of most TCR beta V segments.

The PCR was carried out with 60 Vbeta primers and 13 Jbeta primers. Assay: immunoSEQ multiplex PCR; the TCRdb copy retains only in-frame clones and omits some. The sample gives 150,000 to 200,000 clones, around 86% of which show up once; about 4% is in the top ten. The sequence derives from a man aged 45-65 years in good health and CMV-seropositive. The sample comprised PBMCs.

The CDR3 spells CASSIPRQPNQPQHF. The CDR3, as DNA: TGTGCCAGTAGTATCCCAAGACAGCCCAATCAGCCCCAGCATTTT. The rearrangement links TRBV19 to TRBJ1-5, with D possibly TRBD1 on 5 matching bases. CDR1 is LNHDA and CDR2 is SQIVND in the germline V gene (reference sequence). This CDR3 region has 15 residues. V lost 3 bases, J lost 3 bases, and 12 bases lay in between.